The 2 T cell receptor beta chains below were found in one sample sequenced in a study of radiation and T cells in renal cell carcinoma. Treatment denoted: treatment-naive control, cytoreductive nephrectomy. Measured with immunoSEQ multiplex PCR; TCRdb has only the in-frame clones, and not every one. There are around 17,000 clones in the sample; 58% occur only once, and 9.5% to 10% lies in the top ten. Sequencing was performed on tumor tissue, taken from a patient whose treatment was nephrectomy without radiotherapy. The receptors were gathered from a man aged 40-49 years with renal cell carcinoma.

The chain uses TRBV5-4 and TRBJ2-3; a weak D match, TRBD2 (6 bases). There are 16 residues in the CDR3. Germline CDR1 is SGHNT and CDR2 is YYREEE (reference sequence). Trimming cost V 0 bases and J 2 bases, with 13 bases left between them. DNA of the CDR3: TGTGCCAGCAGCTTGGGCCAGCGGGTGGTCACAGATACGCAGTATTTT. It translates to CASSLGQRVVTDTQYF. The full variable domain, in which reference TRBV5-4 and TRBJ2-3 provide the parts outside the CDR3, is ETGVTQSPTHLIKTRGQQVTLRCSSQSGHNTVSWYQQALGQGPQFIFQYYREEENGRGNFPPRFSGLQFPNYSSELNVNALELDDSALYLCASSLGQRVVTDTQYFGPGTRLTVL.

In the case of this clone: This specimen includes other DNA sequences encoding the same CDR3. The V call is TRBV20-1, the J call TRBJ1-1; D unclear. The germline V gene encodes CDR1 DFQATT and CDR2 SNEGSKA (reference sequence). The CDR3 is made up of 11 amino acids. Between the trimmed V and J ends, which lost 6 bases and 0 bases, there was a span of 5 bases. Here the CDR3 DNA reads TGCAGTGCCCCACTGAACACTGAAGCTTTCTTT. Its translation: CSAPLNTEAFF.